These T cell receptor beta chains were read from a single sample in a study of blood T cells in healthy people across ages. One entry per CDR3 protein results from TCRdb running MiXCR on the 5' RACE reads. Of 1.5 million or so distinct CDR3 sequences listed, roughly 40% are singletons. The source material was blood. All receptors come from a woman aged 18-29 years in good health. CDR3s include the opening cysteine and the closing phenylalanine or tryptophan. D genes are given only for firm matches. Rows give clone size only sometimes, using once, few, many, or a class for an expanded clone.

clone size,D gene,V gene,J gene,CDR3 protein,CDR3 DNA
NA,TRBD2,TRBV7-9,TRBJ2-3,CASSAIAGGADTQYF,TGTGCCAGCAGCGCCATAGCGGGAGGGGCAGATACGCAGTATTTT
NA,TRBD2,TRBV20-1,TRBJ2-5,CGARGSGGAKQETQYF,TGCGGTGCTAGAGGTAGCGGGGGGGCTAAACAAGAGACCCAGTACTTC
NA,NA,TRBV7-9,TRBJ1-4,CASSPLGAELFF,TGTGCCAGCAGCCCCCTAGGGGCGGAACTGTTTTTT
NA,TRBD2,TRBV12-3/TRBV12-4,TRBJ2-1,CASSSQVAGDYNEQFF,TGTGCCAGCAGCAGTCAGGTAGCGGGGGATTACAATGAGCAGTTCTTC
NA,TRBD1,TRBV28,TRBJ2-7,CASSFSGGQVETYEQYF,TGTGCCAGCAGTTTCAGTGGAGGACAGGTCGAAACCTACGAGCAGTACTTC
few,NA,TRBV10-3,TRBJ2-7,CAISGDTTYEQYF,TGTGCCATCAGTGGGGACACTACCTACGAGCAGTACTTC
NA,NA,TRBV4-3,TRBJ1-2,CASSQGPAVDGYTF,TGCGCCAGCAGCCAAGGTCCGGCCGTGGATGGCTACACCTTC
many,NA,TRBV29-1,TRBJ2-1,CSVRGGTAYNEQFF,TGCAGCGTTCGAGGCGGGACTGCCTACAATGAGCAGTTCTTC
NA,NA,TRBV5-1,TRBJ2-3,CASSLFGGASDTQYF,TGCGCCAGCAGCTTGTTTGGGGGGGCCTCAGATACGCAGTATTTT
NA,NA,TRBV7-8,TRBJ1-2,CASSLDRDLAGYTF,TGTGCCAGCAGCTTAGACAGGGATCTCGCTGGCTACACCTTC
NA,TRBD1,TRBV15,TRBJ2-2,CATTGDRGTGELFF,TGTGCCACCACAGGGGACAGGGGAACCGGGGAGCTGTTTTTT
NA,NA,TRBV7-2,TRBJ2-7,CASSSGMYEQYF,TGTGCCAGCAGCTCGGGTATGTACGAGCAGTACTTC
NA,NA,TRBV6-1,TRBJ2-5,CASSKTEETQYF,TGTGCCAGCAGCAAAACGGAGGAGACCCAGTACTTC
NA,NA,TRBV27,TRBJ1-5,CASSFPGPKYQPQHF,TGTGCCAGCAGTTTCCCAGGGCCCAAGTATCAGCCCCAGCATTTT
NA,NA,TRBV12-3/TRBV12-4,TRBJ2-1,CASSSLGNGQFF,TGTGCCAGCAGTTCTCTGGGGAATGGGCAGTTCTTC
NA,TRBD2,TRBV9,TRBJ2-7,CASSVGSGGASVYNEQYF,TGTGCCAGCAGCGTAGGTAGCGGGGGGGCCTCGGTTTACAATGAGCAGTACTTC
NA,TRBD1,TRBV6-2/TRBV6-3,TRBJ1-5,CASSSRPSGTGNQPQHF,TGTGCCAGCAGCTCCCGGCCCTCCGGGACAGGAAATCAGCCCCAGCATTTT
many,TRBD2,TRBV28,TRBJ2-1,CASSLLGAGGGNEQFF,TGTGCCAGCAGCCTCTTGGGCGCGGGAGGAGGCAATGAGCAGTTCTTC
few,TRBD2,TRBV10-3,TRBJ2-7,CAISDLAGGPAEQYF,TGTGCCATCAGTGACCTAGCGGGAGGGCCGGCTGAGCAGTACTTC
NA,NA,TRBV20-1,TRBJ2-1,CSAQLIQGVGEQFF,TGCAGTGCGCAACTCATACAAGGGGTCGGTGAGCAGTTCTTC
few,NA,TRBV7-9,TRBJ2-3,CASSLPDRRATDTQYF,TGTGCCAGCAGCTTACCGGACAGGAGGGCCACAGATACGCAGTATTTT
few,NA,TRBV6-6,TRBJ1-2,CASGTLNYGYTF,TGTGCCAGCGGTACACTTAACTATGGCTACACCTTC
NA,NA,TRBV20-1,TRBJ2-7,CSAPRGLYEQYF,TGCAGTGCACCCAGGGGCCTCTACGAGCAGTACTTC
NA,TRBD1,TRBV27,TRBJ1-4,CASSPDRGNHEKLFF,TGTGCCAGCAGTCCCGACAGGGGTAATCATGAAAAACTGTTTTTT
NA,NA,TRBV12-3/TRBV12-4,TRBJ2-7,CASRRVGLDEQYF,TGTGCCAGCCGGCGAGTGGGCCTCGACGAGCAGTACTTC
NA,TRBD1,TRBV5-1,TRBJ2-3,CASSGQGTIGDTQYF,TGCGCCAGCAGCGGACAGGGGACGATTGGAGATACGCAGTATTTT
few,NA,TRBV10-3,TRBJ1-1,CAIRGGTGEAFF,TGTGCCATCAGGGGGGGGACGGGCGAAGCTTTCTTT
NA,NA,TRBV12-3/TRBV12-4,TRBJ2-7,CASPAGWPVNEQYF,TGTGCCAGCCCCGCGGGGTGGCCGGTCAATGAGCAGTACTTC
NA,NA,TRBV5-8,TRBJ1-1,CASSLRTENEAFF,TGTGCCAGCAGCCTCCGGACAGAAAATGAAGCTTTCTTT
NA,TRBD2,TRBV15,TRBJ2-5,CATGLAGVREETQYF,TGTGCCACCGGACTAGCGGGAGTGAGAGAAGAGACCCAGTACTTC
few,NA,TRBV9,TRBJ2-1,CASRRRDGPNEQFF,TGTGCCAGCCGTAGAAGGGACGGACCCAATGAGCAGTTCTTC